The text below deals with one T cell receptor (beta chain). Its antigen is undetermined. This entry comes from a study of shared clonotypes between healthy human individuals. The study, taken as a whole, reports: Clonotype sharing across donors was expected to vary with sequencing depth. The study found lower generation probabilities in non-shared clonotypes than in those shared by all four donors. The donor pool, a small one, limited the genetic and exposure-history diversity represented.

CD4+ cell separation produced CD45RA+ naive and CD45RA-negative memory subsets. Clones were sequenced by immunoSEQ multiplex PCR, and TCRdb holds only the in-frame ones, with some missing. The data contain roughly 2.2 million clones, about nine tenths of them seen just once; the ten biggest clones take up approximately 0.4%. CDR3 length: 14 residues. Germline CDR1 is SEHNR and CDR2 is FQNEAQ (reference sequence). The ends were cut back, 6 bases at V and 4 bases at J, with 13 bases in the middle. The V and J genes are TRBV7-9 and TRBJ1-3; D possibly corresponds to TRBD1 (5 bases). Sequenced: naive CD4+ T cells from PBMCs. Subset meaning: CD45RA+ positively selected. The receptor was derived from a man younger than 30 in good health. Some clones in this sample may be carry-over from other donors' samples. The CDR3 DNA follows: TGTGCCAGCAGTTATGGACAAAAGGGAAACACCATATATTTT. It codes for CASSYGQKGNTIYF.